Sequencing of this TCR beta chain was carried out in a study of T cell changes during pregnancy in multiple sclerosis. This clone showed up just once. Method: immunoSEQ multiplex PCR; TCRdb's copy keeps in-frame clones and lacks some. The profile shows about 87,000 clones, around 93% of them singletons. Germline trimming cut 5 bases from V and 2 bases from J; bases unmatched to any gene: 5. Germline CDR1 SGHNT, CDR2 YENEEA. The CDR3 extends over 15 amino acids. Sample: peripheral blood, taken in the third trimester of pregnancy. The V gene is TRBV11-3, the J gene TRBJ2-3; 9 nucleotides align to TRBD1. The sequence came from a female donor in good health, enrolled as a control in a pregnancy study. The CDR3 loop reads CASSQDRGFTDTQYF. CDR3 nucleotides: TGTGCCAGCAGCCAGGACAGGGGATTCACAGATACGCAGTATTTT.